A selection of T cell receptor beta chains follows, all from one sample in a study of blood T cell repertoires in COVID-19. Some clones are missing from TCRdb's copy, which holds only in-frame ones; the method was immunoSEQ multiplex PCR. This table holds about 77,000 clones, 80% found once. The sequenced sample was peripheral blood. These receptors came from a woman in her 70s with acute or convalescent COVID-19. The CDR3 runs from the conserved cysteine through the conserved F or W. A D gene is named only where the DNA matches it firmly. A clone size is listed for some rows: how often the clone was seen (once, few, many), or a class if it is expanded.

>TRBV6-5|13|TRBJ1-3|once|.
TGTGCCAGCACGCGGGGGTCTGGAAACACCATATATTTT
CASTRGSGNTIYF
>TRBV13|15|TRBJ2-2|.|TRBD1
TGTGCCAGCAGCCTGGACAGGGGTGCCACCGGGGAGCTGTTTTTT
CASSLDRGATGELFF
>TRBV11-3|14|TRBJ1-4|.|TRBD1
TGTGCCAGCAGCCCTCGGACAGGGGGCGAAAAACTGTTTTTT
CASSPRTGGEKLFF
>TRBV4-3|14|TRBJ1-2|.|.
TGCGCCAGCAGCCCTGAGACAGCTAACTATGGCTACACCTTC
CASSPETANYGYTF
>TRBV6-6|18|TRBJ1-1|.|.
TGTGCCAGCAGCCTACCCCGGGACTTAAAACGGGTAAACACTGAAGCTTTCTTT
CASSLPRDLKRVNTEAFF
>TRBV12-3/TRBV12-4|13|TRBJ2-1|.|TRBD1
TGTGCCAGCAGTTCAGGGGGTTACAATGAGCAGTTCTTC
CASSSGGYNEQFF
>TRBV24-1|19|TRBJ2-4|once|.
TGTGCCACCAGTGATTTGCGGGAATGGGGGGACGGACCCAAAAACATTCAGTACTTC
CATSDLREWGDGPKNIQYF
>TRBV6-5|14|TRBJ1-1|.|.
TGTGCCAGCAGATACCAGGGGTTTGTAACTGAAGCTTTCTTT
CASRYQGFVTEAFF
>TRBV6-2/TRBV6-3|14|TRBJ1-5|.|.
TGTGCCAGCAGTTACGGTGCAGGGTCTCAGCCCCAGCATTTT
CASSYGAGSQPQHF
>TRBV4-1|16|TRBJ1-1|few|.
TGCGCCAGCAGCCATCTAGGACAGATCGGGGGGACTGAAGCTTTCTTT
CASSHLGQIGGTEAFF
>TRBV9|16|TRBJ2-1|.|TRBD1
TGTGCCAGCAGCGTAGATCCAGGGGGAGCTTACAATGAGCAGTTCTTC
CASSVDPGGAYNEQFF
>TRBV4-1|14|TRBJ1-1|.|TRBD1
TGCGCCAGCAGCGAAAGACAGGGACTTGCTGAAGCTTTCTTT
CASSERQGLAEAFF